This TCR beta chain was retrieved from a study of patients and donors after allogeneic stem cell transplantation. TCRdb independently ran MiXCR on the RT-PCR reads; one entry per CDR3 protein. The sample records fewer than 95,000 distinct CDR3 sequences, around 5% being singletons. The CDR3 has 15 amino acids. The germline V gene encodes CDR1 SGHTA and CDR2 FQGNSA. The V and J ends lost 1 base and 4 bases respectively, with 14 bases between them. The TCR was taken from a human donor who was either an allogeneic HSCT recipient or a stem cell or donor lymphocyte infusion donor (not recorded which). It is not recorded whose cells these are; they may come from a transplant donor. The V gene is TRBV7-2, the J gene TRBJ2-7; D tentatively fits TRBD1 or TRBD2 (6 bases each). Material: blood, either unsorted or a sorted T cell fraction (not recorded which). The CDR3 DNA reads TGTGCCAGCAGCTTAGGCCACGGGGGCATGTACGAGCAGTACTTC. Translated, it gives CASSLGHGGMYEQYF.